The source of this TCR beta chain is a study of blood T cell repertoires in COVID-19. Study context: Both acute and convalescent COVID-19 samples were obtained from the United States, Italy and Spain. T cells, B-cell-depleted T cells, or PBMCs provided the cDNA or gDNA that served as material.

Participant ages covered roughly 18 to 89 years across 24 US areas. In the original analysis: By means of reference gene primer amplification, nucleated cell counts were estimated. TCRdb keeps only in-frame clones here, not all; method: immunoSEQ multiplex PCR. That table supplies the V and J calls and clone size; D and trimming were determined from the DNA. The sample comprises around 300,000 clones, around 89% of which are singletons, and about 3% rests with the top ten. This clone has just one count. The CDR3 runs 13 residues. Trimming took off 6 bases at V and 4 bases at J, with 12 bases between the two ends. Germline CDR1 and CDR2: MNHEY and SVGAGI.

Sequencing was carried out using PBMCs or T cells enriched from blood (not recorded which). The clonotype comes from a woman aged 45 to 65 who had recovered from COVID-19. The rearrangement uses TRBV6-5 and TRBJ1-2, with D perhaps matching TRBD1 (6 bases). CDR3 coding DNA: TGTGCCAGCAGAAAACAGGGAACCTATGGCTACACCTTC. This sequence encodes CASRKQGTYGYTF.